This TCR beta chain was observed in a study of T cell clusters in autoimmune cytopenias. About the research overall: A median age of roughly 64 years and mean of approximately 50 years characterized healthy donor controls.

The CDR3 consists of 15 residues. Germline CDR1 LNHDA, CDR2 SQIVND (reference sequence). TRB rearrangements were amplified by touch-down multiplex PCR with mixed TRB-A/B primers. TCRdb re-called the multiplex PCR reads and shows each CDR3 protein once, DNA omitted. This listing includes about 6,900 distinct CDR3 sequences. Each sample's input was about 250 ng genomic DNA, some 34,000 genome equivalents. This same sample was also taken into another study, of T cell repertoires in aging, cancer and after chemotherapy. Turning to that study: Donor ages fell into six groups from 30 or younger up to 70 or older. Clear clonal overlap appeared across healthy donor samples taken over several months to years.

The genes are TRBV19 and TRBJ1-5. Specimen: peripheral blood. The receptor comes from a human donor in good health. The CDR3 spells CASSITHYSNQPQHF.